One sample yielded the 22 T cell receptor beta chains listed below, sequenced in a study of metastatic and nonmetastatic thyroid tumors. No patient had received any treatment before thyroid surgery. TCRdb reanalyzed the PCR reads with MiXCR. Altogether tens of thousands of clones are present, 13% to 15% being singletons, with the ten largest covering less than 8.5%. Specimen: blood. The receptor set was obtained from a male donor with papillary thyroid cancer or a benign thyroid nodule (not recorded which). Some clones in this sample may be carry-over from other donors' samples.

Worth noting for this clone: This may be a read error, as it is one base from a much larger clone. The chain is built from TRBV3-1 and TRBJ2-7, with TRBD2 as a possible D gene (5 bases). Germline assignment: CDR1 LGHDT and CDR2 YNNKEL (reference sequence). The length of the CDR3 is 15 residues. The germline V and J ends were trimmed by 4 bases and 3 bases, with 16 bases remaining between them. The CDR3 DNA reads TGTGCCAGCAGCCCTTATAGCGTGAAGGGCTACGAGCAGTACTTC. It yields the protein CASSPYSVKGYEQYF.

The chain joins TRBV6-1 to TRBJ1-5; no firm D call. Trimming stripped 7 bases from V and 4 bases from J, with 17 bases between. Germline-derived CDR1 and CDR2 are MNHNS and SASEGT. The CDR3 sequence is 15 residues long. The CDR3 region is CASTKDSLGNQPQHF. The CDR3 nucleotides are TGTGCCAGCACTAAGGACTCCCTGGGGAATCAGCCCCAGCATTTT.

J is TRBJ1-2 and V is TRBV3-1; weak D call: TRBD1 (6 bases). The CDR3 has 17 residues. The V end lost 2 bases, the J end lost 2 bases, and 18 bases lay between the germline ends. Germline V gene data show CDR1 as LGHDT and CDR2 as YNNKEL (reference sequence). The CDR3 DNA reads TGTGCCAGCAGCCAATATATAGTACAGGGTGTGAACTATGGCTACACCTTC. Amino acid sequence: CASSQYIVQGVNYGYTF.

This clone was found many times. A clone one base away is much larger, so this may be a read error. The gene calls are TRBV6-6 and TRBJ2-1, with D possibly TRBD1 on 6 matching bases. This CDR3 region has 15 residues. Per germline, CDR1 MNHNY and CDR2 SVGAGI (reference sequence). CDR3 loop: CAGSYSDSYYNEQFF. The CDR3 DNA sequence: TGTGCCGGCAGTTACTCGGACAGTTACTACAATGAGCAGTTCTTC.

This clone occurred many times. The J gene is TRBJ2-5, the V gene TRBV3-1, with D possibly being TRBD1 or TRBD2 (5 bases each). CDR1 LGHDT and CDR2 YNNKEL come from the germline V gene (reference sequence). The V gene lost 0 bases and the J gene lost 2 bases, with 19 bases spanning the gap. The length of the CDR3 is 18 residues. Here the CDR3 reads CASSQEFTRLQAQETQYF. The CDR3 coding sequence is TGTGCCAGCAGCCAAGAATTTACTAGGCTACAGGCACAAGAGACCCAGTACTTC.

This clone was detected many times. The rearrangement joins TRBV5-8 to TRBJ2-7, with D hard to call. Between the trimmed V and J ends, which lost 4 bases and 0 bases, there was a span of 8 bases. The CDR3 is made up of 13 amino acids. Looked up from germline, CDR1 is SGHTS and CDR2 is YDEGEE. The CDR3 protein is CASSPSTSYEQYF. Here the CDR3 DNA reads TGTGCCAGCAGCCCGTCAACCTCCTACGAGCAGTACTTC.

The table lists this clone with many counts. The V gene is TRBV24-1, the J gene TRBJ2-1; 7 bases are a match to TRBD2. V lost 4 bases to trimming and J lost 4 bases; unmatched junction nucleotides: 9. CDR3 length: 16 amino acids. CDR1 KGHDR and CDR2 SFDVKD come from the germline V gene. The CDR3: CATSDPTGTTYNEQFF. In nucleotides, the CDR3 is TGTGCCACCAGTGACCCCACCGGGACTACTTACAATGAGCAGTTCTTC.

This clone was counted ten times or more. The chain combines TRBV4-1 with TRBJ1-4; D may be TRBD1 (5 bases). The CDR3 consists of 12 residues. V gave up 3 bases and J gave up 10 bases, with 9 bases separating them. Germline V lookup: CDR1 MGHRA, CDR2 YSYEKL. The CDR3 sequence is CASSQGGGKLFF. The CDR3 nucleotides are TGCGCCAGCAGCCAGGGTGGGGGAAAACTGTTTTTT.

This clone was seen ten or more times. This chain links TRBV6-1 with TRBJ1-2; 8 nucleotides agree with TRBD1. The CDR3 covers 14 residues. The ends lost 4 bases at V and 4 bases at J; junction bases unmatched: 5. Germline loops: CDR1 MNHNS, CDR2 SASEGT. In nucleotides, the CDR3 is TGTGCCAGCAGTGGGGACAGGAATTTCTATGGCTACACCTTC. This encodes CASSGDRNFYGYTF.

Notes on this clone: At one of its ends the junction is not consistent with the germline gene, which may arise from a read error. Other DNA variants within this sample encode the same CDR3. The chain links TRBV5-1 to TRBJ2-3, with 9 bases fitting TRBD1. The CDR3 runs 15 residues. CDR1 and CDR2 from the germline V gene are SGHRS and YFSETQ. DNA for the CDR3: TGCGCTAGCAGCTCACGGACAGGGGAGACAGATACGCAGTACTTT. The encoded protein is CASSSRTGETDTQYF. The complete variable domain, with remaining parts taken from reference TRBV5-1 and TRBJ2-3, reads KAGVTQTPRYLIKTRGQQVTLSCSPISGHRSVSWYQQTPGQGLQFLFEYFSETQRNKGNFPGRFSGRQFSNSRSEMNVSTLELGDSALYLCASSSRTGETDTQYFGPGTRLTVL.

The sample holds many counts of this clone. The rearrangement uses TRBV14 and TRBJ2-3; D possibly uses TRBD1 or TRBD2 (5 bases each). The V end was cut by 4 bases, the J end by 5 bases, with 7 bases between. From germline, CDR1 is SGHDN and CDR2 FVKESK. This CDR3 has 12 amino acids. CDR3 protein: CASSPGRDTQYF. DNA for the CDR3: TGTGCCAGCAGCCCGGGACGAGATACGCAGTATTTT.

This clone was seen ten or more times. V is TRBV29-1 and J is TRBJ1-1; weak D call: TRBD1 (5 bases). The CDR3 loop spans 12 amino acids. The V end was cut by 0 bases, the J end by 7 bases, with 9 bases between. Germline CDR1 and CDR2: SQVTM and ANQGSEA. The CDR3 sequence is CSVEEGGGEAFF. Here the CDR3 DNA reads TGCAGCGTTGAAGAAGGTGGGGGTGAAGCTTTCTTT.

This clone has a count of ten or more. The sample contains more than one DNA sequence encoding this CDR3. The chain joins TRBV28 to TRBJ2-7; TRBD1 aligns across 8 bases. The junction had 7 bases not matched to a gene; V was cut back by 6 bases and J by 6 bases. The CDR3 covers 13 residues. Germline V CDR1 and CDR2: MDHEN, SYDVKM. Here the CDR3 reads CASRYPGGGEQYV. Here the CDR3 DNA reads TGTGCCAGCAGGTACCCAGGGGGCGGCGAGCAGTACGTC.

This clone was counted between two and nine times. This sequence may be a read error, since a much larger clone differs from it by one base. The rearrangement links TRBV27 to TRBJ1-2, with D perhaps TRBD1 (5 bases). The length of the CDR3 is 13 residues. Germline CDR1 is MNHEY and CDR2 is SMNVEV (reference sequence). CDR3 protein: CASIPNGGYGYTF. CDR3 sequence (DNA): TGTGCTAGCATCCCAAATGGGGGCTATGGCTACACCTTC.

Ten or more counts support this clone. The CDR3 here is CASSVAGETYEQYF. CDR3 coding DNA: TGCGCCAGCAGCGTCGCGGGGGAAACCTACGAGCAGTACTTC. The rearrangement links TRBV4-1 to TRBJ2-7; 7 positions agree with TRBD2. CDR1 is MGHRA, CDR2 YSYEKL, per germline. This CDR3 is 14 amino acids long. The J segment lost 2 bases and the V segment lost 5 bases, leaving 6 bases of the junction unmatched.

This clone has ten or more counts. DNA of the CDR3: TGCGCCAGCAGTGAGTACTTGGGCTATGGCTACACCTTC. Protein product: CASSEYLGYGYTF. The chain links TRBV10-2 to TRBJ1-2; no reliable D call. V lost 1 base and J lost 4, with 7 bases in between. This CDR3 has 13 residues. Germline loops: CDR1 WSHSY, CDR2 SAAADI.

As for this clone: The conserved phenylalanine or tryptophan normally closing the CDR3 is absent here, so this likely arose from a read error. The chain employs TRBV11-3 and TRBJ2-2; D is ambiguous. CDR1 SGHNT and CDR2 YENEEA come from the germline V gene. The CDR3 is 14 amino acids. V lost 1 base to trimming and J lost 5 bases, with 8 bases between them. The CDR3 region is CASSLAGGTGELFL. The CDR3 nucleotides are TGTGCCAGCAGCTTAGCGGGTGGAACCGGGGAGCTGTTTCTT.

This clone was recorded at least ten times. The rearrangement joins TRBV3-1 to TRBJ2-1; 8 bases are a match to TRBD2. Germline CDR1 LGHDT, CDR2 YNNKEL (reference sequence). After removal of 5 bases from V and 0 bases from J, the junction contained 6 bases not matched to a gene. This CDR3 has 16 residues. The CDR3 region is CASSDWTSFSYNEQFF. In DNA form, the CDR3 reads TGTGCCAGCAGCGACTGGACTAGCTTCTCCTACAATGAGCAGTTCTTC.

This clone was found many times. The sample carries other DNA sequences with the same CDR3. The chain carries TRBV2 and TRBJ2-5, with 9 bases fitting TRBD2. Germline V gene data show CDR1 as SNHLY and CDR2 as FYNNEI. With 6 bases clipped from V and 2 bases from J, the junction kept 4 bases outside the gene matches. The CDR3 totals 14 residues. The CDR3 protein is CASSEREAQETQYF. The CDR3 DNA reads TGTGCCAGCAGCGAGCGGGAGGCACAAGAGACCCAGTACTTC.

The rearrangement links TRBV6-4 to TRBJ2-7; a possible D gene is TRBD2 (7 bases). Germline values: CDR1 MRHNA, CDR2 SNTAGT. The CDR3 extends over 21 amino acids. Trimming pared 7 bases from V and 3 bases from J, leaving 37 bases between. As DNA, the CDR3 is TGTGCCAGCACTCCTGGAGAGGGAGGGGGACCAGCTTACCTTCCTTACTACGAGCAGTACTTC. Translation: CASTPGEGGGPAYLPYYEQYF.

This clone was recorded a few times. Other DNA sequences from this sample encode an identical CDR3 as well. This chain joins TRBV7-2 and TRBJ1-3; the D gene is possibly TRBD1 (6 bases). Per germline, CDR1 SGHTA and CDR2 FQGNSA. The CDR3 length is 14 residues. Trimming cost V 6 bases and J 2 bases, with 11 bases left between them. In DNA form, the CDR3 reads TGTGCCAGCAGAACAGGGATAACTGGAAACACCATATATTTT. It translates to CASRTGITGNTIYF.

This clone was observed a handful of times. One end of the junction varies from germline; a read error may be responsible. V and J are TRBV6-1 and TRBJ1-1; D is unclear. There are 14 residues in the CDR3. CDR1 and CDR2 (germline): MNHNS, SASEGT. CDR3 sequence (DNA): TGTGCCAGCAGTGACCGAGGAATGAGCACTCAAGCTTTCTTT. This encodes CASSDRGMSTQAFF.